This record looks at one T cell receptor (beta chain) sequence and its context. What it binds is not known. This sample was included in a study of cytomegalovirus exposure and HLA in healthy donors. Study overall: For the approximately 360 genotyped donors, more than 65% fell within the Caucasian-associated ancestry cluster.

Findings and limits, study-wide: Researchers reportedly found TCR beta sequences accurately predicted most subjects' HLA-A and HLA-B alleles.

Germline trimming cut 4 bases from V and 4 bases from J; bases unmatched to any gene: 9. The germline gives CDR1 SGHNT, CDR2 YYREEE (reference sequence). The CDR3 runs 16 residues. PCR used 60 Vbeta primers and 13 Jbeta primers. TCRdb's table, derived via immunoSEQ multiplex PCR, lists solely in-frame clones and lacks some. This sample yields about 130,000 clones, of which roughly 80% are seen a single time; 3% to 4% belongs to the top ten. The sequencing sample was made of PBMCs. The receptor comes from a male donor in good health and CMV-seronegative. The gene calls are TRBV5-4 and TRBJ2-3; 10 nucleotides align to TRBD2. This CDR3 reads CASSPMRLAGADTQYF. The CDR3 coding sequence is TGTGCCAGCAGCCCTATGCGTCTAGCGGGGGCAGATACGCAGTATTTT.